The clone carrying this T cell receptor (beta chain) was detected a few times. The sample belongs to a study of OX40 agonist ivuxolimab in advanced cancers. Sequencing used immunoSEQ multiplex PCR; TCRdb keeps in-frame clones, though not all of them. The table includes roughly 90,000 clones, about nine tenths detected once. The CDR3 sequence is 13 residues long. The receptor's source is an adult with an advanced solid tumor such as melanoma, head and neck, liver or kidney cancer. The J gene is TRBJ2-7, the V gene TRBV21-1; the DNA was not used to check the table's D call, TRBD1. TRBV21-1 is termed a pseudogene. This specimen was CD4+ or CD8+ T cells sorted from blood, taken in a trial of the OX40 agonist ivuxolimab. CDR3 sequence: CASSPDRVVEQYF. Written as DNA, the CDR3 is TGTGCCAGCAGCCCGGACAGGGTAGTCGAGCAGTACTTC.